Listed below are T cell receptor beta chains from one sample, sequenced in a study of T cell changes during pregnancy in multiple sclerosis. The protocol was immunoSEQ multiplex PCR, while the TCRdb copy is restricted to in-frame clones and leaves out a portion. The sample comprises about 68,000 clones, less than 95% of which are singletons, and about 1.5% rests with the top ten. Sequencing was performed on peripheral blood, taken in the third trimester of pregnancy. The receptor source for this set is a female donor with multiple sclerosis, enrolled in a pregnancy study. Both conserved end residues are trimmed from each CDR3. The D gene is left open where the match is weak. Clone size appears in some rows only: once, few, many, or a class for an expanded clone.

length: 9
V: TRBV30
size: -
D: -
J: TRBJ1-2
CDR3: AKQGFYGYT

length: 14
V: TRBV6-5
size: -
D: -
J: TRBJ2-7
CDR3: ASSYSQRQSSYEQY

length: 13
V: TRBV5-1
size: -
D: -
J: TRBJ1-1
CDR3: ASSLEGAGAAEAF

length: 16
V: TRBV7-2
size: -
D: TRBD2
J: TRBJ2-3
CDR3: ASSLVGLAGTSTDTQY

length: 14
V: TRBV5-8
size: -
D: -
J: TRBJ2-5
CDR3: ASSLSGTIRRETQY

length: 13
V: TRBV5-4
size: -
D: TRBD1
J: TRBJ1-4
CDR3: ASSSDRGGEEKLF

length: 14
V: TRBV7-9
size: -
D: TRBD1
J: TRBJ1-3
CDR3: ASSLGTGTGGNTIY

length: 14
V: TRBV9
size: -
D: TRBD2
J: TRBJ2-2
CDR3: ASSVTGLVDTGELF

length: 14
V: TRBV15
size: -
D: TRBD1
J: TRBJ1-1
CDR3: ATSSYQGQGDTEAF

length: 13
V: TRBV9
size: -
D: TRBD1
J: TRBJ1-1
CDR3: ASSTSTGYDTEAF

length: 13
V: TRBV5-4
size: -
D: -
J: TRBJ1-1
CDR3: ASSHPTGVDTEAF

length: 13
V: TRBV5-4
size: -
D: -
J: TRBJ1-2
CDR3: ASSVDISANYGYT

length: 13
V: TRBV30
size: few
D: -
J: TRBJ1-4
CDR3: AWSAQGATNEKLF

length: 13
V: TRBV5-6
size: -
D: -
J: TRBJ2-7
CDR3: ASSFEVAGWDEQY

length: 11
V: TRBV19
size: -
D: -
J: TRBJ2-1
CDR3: ASSIDGDNEQF

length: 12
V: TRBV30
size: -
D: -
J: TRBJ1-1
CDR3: AWNWWRRNTEAF

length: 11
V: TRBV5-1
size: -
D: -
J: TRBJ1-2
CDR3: ASSLGANYGYT

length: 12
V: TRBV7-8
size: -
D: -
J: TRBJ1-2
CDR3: ASSPREGNYGYT

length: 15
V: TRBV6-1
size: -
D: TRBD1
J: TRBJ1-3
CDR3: ASSEENRGFSGNTIY

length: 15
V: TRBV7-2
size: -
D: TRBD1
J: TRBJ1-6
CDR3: ASSPRQGERLGSPLH

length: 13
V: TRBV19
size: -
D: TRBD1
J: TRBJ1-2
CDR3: ASSKGQDSNYGYT

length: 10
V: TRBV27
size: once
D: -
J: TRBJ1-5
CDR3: ASSSGNQPQH

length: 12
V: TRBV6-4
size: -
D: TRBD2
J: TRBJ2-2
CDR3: ASSDSRGAGELF

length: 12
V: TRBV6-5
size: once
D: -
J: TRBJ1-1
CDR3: ASSYSGEGTEAF

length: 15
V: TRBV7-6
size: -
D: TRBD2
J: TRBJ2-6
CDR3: ASSRLAGGPGANVLT

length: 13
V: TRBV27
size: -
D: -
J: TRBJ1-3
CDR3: ASSLLGAGGNTIY

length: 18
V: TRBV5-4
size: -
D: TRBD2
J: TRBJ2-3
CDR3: ASSLTDGTSIPYGTDTQY

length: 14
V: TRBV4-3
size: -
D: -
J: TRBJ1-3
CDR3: ASSQDAGARGNTIY

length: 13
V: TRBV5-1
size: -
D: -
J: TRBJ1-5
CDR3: ASSLGGYSNQPQH

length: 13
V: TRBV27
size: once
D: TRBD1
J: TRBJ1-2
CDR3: ASSLRVGGYYGYT

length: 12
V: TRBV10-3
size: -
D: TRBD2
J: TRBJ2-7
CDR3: AASVAGEFYEQY

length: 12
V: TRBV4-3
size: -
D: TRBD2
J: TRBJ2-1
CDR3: ASSQEGTTGEQF

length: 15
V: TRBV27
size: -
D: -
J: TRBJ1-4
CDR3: ASSRKPQGLTYEKLF

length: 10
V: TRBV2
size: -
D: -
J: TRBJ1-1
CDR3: ASSAQNAEAF

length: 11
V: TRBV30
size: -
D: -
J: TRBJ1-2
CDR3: AWSTVPYGGYT

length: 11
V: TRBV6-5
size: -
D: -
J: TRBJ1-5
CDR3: ASGPHLDQPQH

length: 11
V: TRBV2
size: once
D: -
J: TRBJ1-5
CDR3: ASHRGSDQPQH

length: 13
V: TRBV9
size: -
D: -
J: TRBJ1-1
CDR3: ASSGQLSMNTEAF

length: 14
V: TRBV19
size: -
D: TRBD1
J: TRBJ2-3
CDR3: ASSHRTGGRRDTQY

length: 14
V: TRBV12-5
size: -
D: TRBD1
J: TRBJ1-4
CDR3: ASGWEIRDRAEKLF

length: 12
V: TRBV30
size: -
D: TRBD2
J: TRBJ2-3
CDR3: AWSTAGGSDTQY

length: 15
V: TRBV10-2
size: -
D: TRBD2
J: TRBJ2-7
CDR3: ASSESGGRASPYEQY

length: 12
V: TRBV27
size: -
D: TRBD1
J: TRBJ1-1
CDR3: ASGRDRRNTEAF